This T cell receptor (beta chain) emerged from a study of T cell changes during pregnancy in multiple sclerosis. After removal of 8 bases from V and 9 bases from J, the junction contained 9 bases not matched to a gene. Germline-derived CDR1 and CDR2 are KGHSH and LQKENI. This CDR3 comprises 12 residues. The protocol was immunoSEQ multiplex PCR, while the TCRdb copy is restricted to in-frame clones and leaves out a portion. The sample lists roughly 52,000 clones; about nine tenths were seen once. V is TRBV18 and J is TRBJ1-2; 7 bases match TRBD1. Source: CD4+ T cells from peripheral blood mononuclear cells, taken in the first trimester of pregnancy. The TCR sequence derives from a female donor with multiple sclerosis, enrolled in a pregnancy study. CDR3 protein: CASGPARGSYTF. The CDR3 DNA sequence: TGTGCCAGCGGGCCCGCCAGGGGGAGCTACACCTTC.